One and the same sample provided the 32 T cell receptor beta chains below, sequenced in a study of molecular identifiers for immune sequencing clone quantification. TCRdb re-called the PCR reads through MiXCR, storing one row per CDR3 protein. Seen here are around 320,000 distinct CDR3 sequences, roughly 24% observed once, and the top ten hold 0.65% to 0.75%. The specimen sequenced was naive CD8+ T cells from blood, with Jurkat cell RNA spiked in. Described subset: FACS-sorted CD8+CD4-CCR7+CD45RA+ naive T cells. The origin of the receptors is a human donor in good health. Some libraries in this study had Jurkat cell RNA spiked in.

The gene calls are TRBV27 and TRBJ2-3; 8 bases map to TRBD2. CDR1 is MNHEY and CDR2 is SMNVEV in the germline V gene (reference sequence). V dropped 6 bases and J dropped 6; count of bases not matched to a gene: 8. CDR3 length: 14 amino acids. In DNA, the CDR3 is TGTGCCAGCAGGGCGTTAGCGGGGCCGGATACGCAGTATTTT. Translation: CASRALAGPDTQYF.

The CDR3, as DNA: TGTGCCAGCACCACAGGATGGGAGAACACTGAAGCTTTCTTT. As protein: CASTTGWENTEAFF. The gene calls are TRBV28 and TRBJ1-1; D is possibly TRBD1 (5 bases). This CDR3 spans 14 amino acids. Trimming stripped 7 bases from V and 1 base from J, with 13 bases between. CDR1 MDHEN and CDR2 SYDVKM come from the germline V gene.

This clonotype came up many times. This chain joins TRBV5-1 and TRBJ2-7, with D unclear. V was cut by 0 bases and J by 1 base, with 5 bases left in between. This CDR3 has 13 residues. The V gene's germline CDR1 is SGHRS and CDR2 YFSETQ. CDR3 coding DNA: TGCGCCAGCAGCTTGGAGCAGTCCTACGAGCAGTACTTC. It yields the protein CASSLEQSYEQYF.

Comments on this clonotype: This sequence may be a read error, since a much larger clone differs from it by one base. This chain joins TRBV12-3 or TRBV12-4 and TRBJ2-3; D is undetermined. The CDR3 has 17 residues. V was clipped by 0 bases and J by 2 bases, with 15 bases between them. CDR3 residues: CASSLASGPPPTDTQYF. In DNA, the CDR3 is TGTGCCAGCAGTTTAGCGTCGGGCCCCCCCCCCACAGATACGCAGTATTTT.

This clonotype appeared many times. This sequence joins TRBV2 and TRBJ2-7; 9 bases match TRBD2. V was pared by 9 bases and J by 2 bases, with 5 bases of the junction left unmatched. This CDR3 has 13 amino acids. The germline CDR1 and CDR2 sequences are SNHLY and FYNNEI. CDR3 protein: CASRRLAAYEQYF. The CDR3 nucleotides are TGTGCCAGTCGCCGACTAGCGGCCTACGAGCAGTACTTC.

Only a few counts were recorded for this clonotype. This rearrangement joins TRBV27 to TRBJ2-3; the D gene is possibly TRBD2 (5 bases). CDR1 and CDR2 (germline): MNHEY, SMNVEV (reference sequence). CDR3 length: 15 amino acids. Trimming shortened V by 3 bases and J by 0 bases, and 10 bases separated the two germline ends. The CDR3 sequence is CASSLGVQSTDTQYF. The CDR3 DNA follows: TGTGCCAGCAGTTTGGGAGTTCAGAGCACAGATACGCAGTATTTT.

Worth noting for this clonotype: It may be a read error: a sequence one base away is much more abundant. This chain links TRBV15 with TRBJ2-1; 7 bases line up with TRBD1. CDR1 is LNHNV, CDR2 YYDKDF, per germline (reference sequence). The CDR3 length is 14 residues. The CDR3 DNA is TGTGCCACCTGCAGCTCCGGGACAGCGCATGAGCAGTTCTTC. It codes for CATCSSGTAHEQFF.

This clonotype was observed a few times. One end of the junction does not line up with germline, which may come from a read error. The CDR3 region has the DNA TGTGCCAGCAGGGAAGAGGAGTCTTATAATTCACCCCTCCACTTT. It translates to CASREEESYNSPLHF. The chain uses TRBV2 and TRBJ1-6; no clear D gene. Germline V CDR1 and CDR2: SNHLY, FYNNEI. This CDR3 contains 15 residues.

This clonotype was recorded at least ten times. CDR3 in amino acids: CASSLVQLYTEAFF. For the CDR3, the DNA is TGTGCCAGCAGTTTAGTACAGCTATACACTGAAGCTTTCTTT. The rearrangement joins TRBV28 to TRBJ1-1; D gene unclear. The germline CDR1 and CDR2 sequences are MDHEN and SYDVKM. This CDR3 contains 14 residues. The V gene lost 2 bases and the J gene lost 3 bases, with 10 bases spanning the gap.

Only a few counts were recorded for this clonotype. The genes are TRBV12-5 and TRBJ2-5; D unresolved. The CDR3 is 14 amino acids. Germline lookup yields CDR1 LGHNT and CDR2 FRNRAP. Trimming stripped 8 bases from V and 5 bases from J, with 18 bases between. DNA of the CDR3: TGTGCTAGTCGCACGGACGGTGGGTCGGAGACCCAGTACTTC. It yields the protein CASRTDGGSETQYF.

This clonotype appeared once. This may be a read error, as it is one base from a much larger clone. The genes are TRBV19 and TRBJ1-6, with TRBD1 matching 7 bases. Trimming cost V 6 bases and J 10 bases; bases outside gene matches: 12. The CDR3 runs 15 residues. Germline V CDR1 and CDR2: LNHDA, SQIVND (reference sequence). CDR3 sequence reads: CASRGYWDSKSPLHF. The CDR3 region has the DNA TGTGCCAGTAGGGGATACTGGGACAGTAAATCACCCCTCCACTTT.

To note about this clonotype: This may come from a read error, since a much larger clone is one base off. The chain uses TRBV29-1 and TRBJ1-1; D is undetermined. The CDR3 sequence is 11 residues long. Germline CDR1 SQVTM, CDR2 ANQGSEA. The CDR3 DNA follows: TGCTGCGTTCCGACGAACACTGAAGCTTTCTTT. Translated: CCVPTNTEAFF.

This clonotype was observed a handful of times. One end of the junction is discordant with germline, which a read error may explain. V and J are TRBV15 and TRBJ2-2, with TRBD1 matching 10 bases. This CDR3 is 19 amino acids long. Germline CDR1 reads LNHNV; CDR2 reads YYDKDF (reference sequence). As DNA, the CDR3 is TGTGCCACCAGCGGTCTGCATTGGGGGACAGGGGTTCGAACCGGGGAGCTGTCTTTT. Its translation is CATSGLHWGTGVRTGELSF.

A word on this clonotype: A clone one base away is much larger, so this may be a read error. The rearrangement uses TRBV10-2 and TRBJ2-5; maybe TRBD2 (6 bases). Germline CDR1 is WSHSY and CDR2 is SAAADI. The CDR3 has 14 residues. V lost 5 bases, J lost 1 base, and 11 bases lay in between. In DNA form, the CDR3 reads TGCGCCAGCAGTCAAGGAGGGGCCCAAGAGACCCAGTACTTC. Protein sequence: CASSQGGAQETQYF.

The chain recombines TRBV7-9 with TRBJ2-7, with D possibly being TRBD1 (5 bases). The CDR3 consists of 15 residues. The germline V and J ends were trimmed by 5 bases and 3 bases, with 17 bases remaining between them. Germline values: CDR1 SEHNR, CDR2 FQNEAQ (reference sequence). The CDR3 sequence is CASSPKGASHYEQYF. CDR3 DNA: TGTGCCAGCAGCCCGAAAGGGGCCAGCCACTACGAGCAGTACTTC.

This clonotype appeared many times. This rearrangement joins TRBV6-2 or TRBV6-3 to TRBJ1-5; D not certain. The CDR3 length is 14 residues. Trimming removed 7 bases from V and 4 bases from J, with 14 bases in between. Germline V gene sequence: CDR1 MNHEY, CDR2 SVGEGT. The DNA for the CDR3 is TGTGCCAGCAATCACGGCAGGCCAAATCAGCCCCAGCATTTT. It codes for CASNHGRPNQPQHF.

This clonotype was seen a handful of times. V usage is TRBV15 and J usage is TRBJ1-5, with a weak D call TRBD1 (5 bases). Germline CDR1 and CDR2: LNHNV and YYDKDF (reference sequence). The CDR3 contains 13 residues. The V end was cut by 3 bases, the J end by 5 bases, with 8 bases between. The CDR3 here is CATSRGPYQPQHF. The CDR3 bases are TGTGCCACCAGCAGGGGACCTTATCAGCCCCAGCATTTT. The entire variable domain, with the rest obtained from reference TRBV15 and TRBJ1-5, is as follows: DAMVIQNPRYQVTQFGKPVTLSCSQTLNHNVMYWYQQKSSQAPKLLFHYYDKDFNNEADTPDNFQSRRPNTSFCFLDIRSPGLGDTAMYLCATSRGPYQPQHFGDGTRLSIL.

This clonotype was seen many times. The chain couples TRBV5-1 to TRBJ2-5; D not certain. Germline V gene data show CDR1 as SGHRS and CDR2 as YFSETQ. The CDR3 consists of 14 residues. The ends were cut back, 0 bases at V and 4 bases at J, with 10 bases in the middle. The CDR3 is CASSLAGAPETQYF. The CDR3 region has the DNA TGCGCCAGCAGCTTGGCCGGCGCCCCAGAGACCCAGTACTTC.

This clonotype was seen many times. The chain combines TRBV7-2 with TRBJ2-7; 8 bases match TRBD1. V was pared by 5 bases and J by 1 base, with 1 base of the junction left unmatched. Per the germline V gene, CDR1 is SGHTA and CDR2 is FQGNSA. The CDR3 spans 13 residues. CDR3 sequence: CASSTGGSYEQYF. CDR3 DNA: TGTGCCAGCAGCACAGGGGGGTCCTACGAGCAGTACTTC.

The chain has TRBV29-1 and TRBJ2-1; 8 bases match TRBD2. Germline loops: CDR1 SQVTM, CDR2 ANQGSEA. The V and J ends lost 7 bases and 8 bases, in that order; junction bases with no gene match: 10. The CDR3 has 13 residues. This CDR3 reads CSASGGERDEQFF. CDR3 DNA: TGCAGCGCAAGCGGGGGCGAGAGGGATGAGCAGTTCTTC.

This clonotype was detected many times. This chain uses TRBV5-1 with TRBJ1-1, with D maybe TRBD1 (6 bases). CDR3 size: 15 residues. V lost 1 base to trimming and J lost 2 bases, with 12 bases between them. Germline CDR1 reads SGHRS; CDR2 reads YFSETQ. The CDR3 bases are TGCGCCAGCAGCTTGCTTAAGGGGGGCAACACTGAAGCTTTCTTT. This codes for CASSLLKGGNTEAFF. Based on the CDR3 plus reference TRBV5-1 and TRBJ1-1, the full variable domain is KAGVTQTPRYLIKTRGQQVTLSCSPISGHRSVSWYQQTPGQGLQFLFEYFSETQRNKGNFPGRFSGRQFSNSRSEMNVSTLELGDSALYLCASSLLKGGNTEAFFGQGTRLTVV.

The J gene is TRBJ2-1, the V gene TRBV5-1, with D tentatively TRBD2 (6 bases). CDR3 length: 16 amino acids. CDR1 and CDR2 (germline): SGHRS, YFSETQ. Deletions cut 4 bases from V and 3 bases from J, with 17 bases between. CDR3 amino acids: CASSPRSSAHYNEQFF. The CDR3 nucleotides read TGCGCCAGCAGCCCGAGGTCTAGCGCCCACTACAATGAGCAGTTCTTC.

This clonotype was detected many times. One junction end disagrees with the germline gene, perhaps due to a read error. The chain carries TRBV30 and TRBJ2-1, with D unresolved. Germline assignment: CDR1 GTSNPN and CDR2 SVGIG (reference sequence). The CDR3 contains 13 residues. CDR3 coding DNA: TGTGCCTGGAGTCGCGACTCCCACAATGAGCAGTTCTTC. Its protein is CAWSRDSHNEQFF.

Many counts were recorded for this clonotype. Here the CDR3 DNA reads TGCGCCAGCAGCCAATCCGTTCGGACAGAGAACTATGGCTACACCTTC. Its protein is CASSQSVRTENYGYTF. This chain uses TRBV4-3 with TRBJ1-2; possible D gene TRBD1, 6 bases. CDR1 is LGHNA, CDR2 YSLEER, per germline. There are 16 residues in the CDR3. Between the trimmed V and J ends, which lost 2 bases and 2 bases, there was a span of 15 bases.

For the CDR3, the DNA is TGTGCCAGCAATGACCTTACGCAAATGAACACTGAAGCTTTCTTT. Protein product: CASNDLTQMNTEAFF. The V gene is TRBV2, the J gene TRBJ1-1; unclear D gene. Germline CDR1 SNHLY, CDR2 FYNNEI. The CDR3 runs to 15 residues. Deletions cut 7 bases from V and 0 bases from J, with 15 bases between.

J is TRBJ2-2 and V is TRBV27; 7 bases map to TRBD2. V trimming: 6 bases; J trimming: 4 bases; junction bases outside the gene matches: 8. The CDR3 is made up of 15 amino acids. Germline V gene sequence: CDR1 MNHEY, CDR2 SMNVEV (reference sequence). The CDR3: CASRFGLAVTGELFF. CDR3 DNA: TGTGCCAGCAGATTTGGGCTAGCGGTCACCGGGGAGCTGTTTTTT.

Of note for this clonotype: Possible read error: a much larger clone is one base away. The V and J genes are TRBV29-1 and TRBJ1-2; 7 bases agree with TRBD1. CDR3 length: 14 residues. Germline CDR1 is SQVTM and CDR2 is ANQGSEA. CDR3 sequence reads: CGVAGQSTNYGYTF. The CDR3 DNA reads as TGCGGCGTTGCGGGACAGAGCACTAACTATGGCTACACCTTC.

This clonotype was detected only a few times. The rearrangement links TRBV7-9 to TRBJ1-1; no clear D. With 1 base removed from V and 1 base from J, the gap between germline ends came to 10 bases. Germline CDR1 is SEHNR and CDR2 is FQNEAQ (reference sequence). This CDR3 contains 15 residues. The CDR3 spells CASSLGAVSNTEAFF. CDR3 in DNA: TGTGCCAGCAGCTTAGGGGCAGTTTCGAACACTGAAGCTTTCTTT. Looking up the rest from reference TRBV7-9 and TRBJ1-1 gives the full variable domain: DTGVSQNPRHKITKRGQNVTFRCDPISEHNRLYWYRQTLGQGPEFLTYFQNEAQLEKSRLLSDRFSAERPKGSFSTLEIQRTEQGDSAMYLCASSLGAVSNTEAFFGQGTRLTVV.

This clonotype was seen a few times. The chain couples TRBV19 to TRBJ2-5; 7 positions match TRBD2. V lost 5 bases to trimming and J lost 3 bases; unmatched junction nucleotides: 9. This CDR3 is built from 15 residues. The germline CDR1 and CDR2 sequences are LNHDA and SQIVND (reference sequence). The CDR3 nucleotides read TGTGCCAGTAGTTACCCCAGCGGGGAAGAAGAGACCCAGTACTTC. Translated, it gives CASSYPSGEEETQYF. The full variable domain, its missing parts supplied by reference TRBV19 and TRBJ2-5, is DGGITQSPKYLFRKEGQNVTLSCEQNLNHDAMYWYRQDPGQGLRLIYYSQIVNDFQKGDIAEGYSVSREKKESFPLTVTSAQKNPTAFYLCASSYPSGEEETQYFGPGTRLLVL.

This clonotype was found many times. The DNA of the CDR3 is TGTGCCAGCAGTTCCCGCACGGACGTACAAGAGACCCAGTACTTC. This gives the protein CASSSRTDVQETQYF. This sequence joins TRBV27 and TRBJ2-5; D remains unclear. V lost 4 bases to trimming and J lost 2 bases, with 14 bases between them. The CDR3 runs to 15 residues. Germline values: CDR1 MNHEY, CDR2 SMNVEV (reference sequence).

In regard to this clonotype: A much bigger clone sits one base away, suggesting this may be a read error. This sequence joins TRBV29-1 and TRBJ2-2; the D gene is possibly TRBD1 (5 bases). Deletions cut 1 base from V and 7 bases from J, with 13 bases between. Germline CDR1 SQVTM, CDR2 ANQGSEA. The CDR3 is made up of 14 amino acids. This CDR3 is CSVEGRAGCGELFF. DNA for the CDR3: TGCAGCGTTGAAGGCAGGGCAGGGTGCGGGGAGCTGTTTTTT.

This clonotype has just a few counts. This chain uses TRBV3-1 with TRBJ2-3; 7 bases are shared with TRBD2. This CDR3 is built from 12 residues. Per germline, CDR1 LGHDT and CDR2 YNNKEL (reference sequence). The J segment lost 6 bases and the V segment lost 8 bases, leaving 5 bases of the junction unmatched. This CDR3 reads CASGRAADTQYF. Here the CDR3 DNA reads TGTGCCAGCGGGAGGGCCGCCGATACGCAGTATTTT.